The rows below give T cell receptor beta chains drawn from one sample of a study of blood T cell repertoires in COVID-19. Data came from immunoSEQ multiplex PCR; TCRdb stores just in-frame clones and leaves some out. The repertoire holds approximately 400,000 clones, with around 83% as singletons. The sequencing input was PBMCs or T cells enriched from blood (not recorded which). Receptor source: a woman in her forties or fifties who had recovered from COVID-19. Both conserved end residues are part of each CDR3. A D gene is named only where the DNA matches it firmly. Size is omitted from some rows. Given values are once, few, many or a class for expanded clones.

>TRBJ2-3|NA|NA|TRBV6-5
TGTGCCACCTGCTTAACTAGGGTCCCAGATACGCAGTATTTT
CATCLTRVPDTQYF
>TRBJ1-4|NA|once|TRBV2
TGTGCCAGCACAGGGGAAAAACTGTTTTTT
CASTGEKLFF
>TRBJ1-2|NA|NA|TRBV5-4
TGTGCCAGCAGCTTGGCCTCTGTAGATGGCTACACCTTC
CASSLASVDGYTF
>TRBJ1-6|NA|NA|TRBV5-1
TGCGCCAGCAGCTTGGGGGCAGATTCACCCCTCCACTTT
CASSLGADSPLHF
>TRBJ2-5|NA|NA|TRBV5-1
TGCGCCAGCAGCTTTACAGGTGAAGAGACCCAGTACTTC
CASSFTGEETQYF
>TRBJ1-1|NA|NA|TRBV4-1
TGCGCCAGCACCGGACTAGGATCTGAAGCTTTCTTT
CASTGLGSEAFF
>TRBJ2-1|TRBD2|NA|TRBV30
TGTGCCTGGATGGCGGGGGGGAATTTCAATGAGCAGTTCTTC
CAWMAGGNFNEQFF
>TRBJ2-1|NA|NA|TRBV7-3
TGTGCCAGCAGCCCCGTGGTGGGACTGCACAATGAGCAGTTCTTC
CASSPVVGLHNEQFF
>TRBJ2-5|TRBD2|NA|TRBV3-1/TRBV3-2
TGTGCCAGCAGCCAATTAGCGGGAGTGCTGGAGACCCAGTACTTC
CASSQLAGVLETQYF
>TRBJ2-1|NA|NA|TRBV5-1
TGCGCCAGCGGCAGGGGGGAGAGCTCCTACAATGAGCAGTTCTTC
CASGRGESSYNEQFF
>TRBJ1-1|NA|NA|TRBV25-1
TGTGCCAGCGGCGGAGGGTCTGAAGCTTTCTTT
CASGGGSEAFF
>TRBJ1-4|NA|NA|TRBV9
TGTGCCAGCAGCCGCCTAGGGCAGGGGTCGACTAATGAAAAACTGTTTTTT
CASSRLGQGSTNEKLFF
>TRBJ1-2|NA|NA|TRBV12-3/TRBV12-4
TGTGCCAGCAGCCCTGACAGCAACTATGGCTACACCTTC
CASSPDSNYGYTF